The rows below give T cell receptor beta chains drawn from one sample of a study of T cell repertoires in cytomegalovirus infection. TCRdb passed the reads through MiXCR, listing each CDR3 protein once. The repertoire holds 180,000 or so distinct CDR3 sequences, approximately 18% seen once, with about 25% in the top ten. What was sequenced was CD8+ T cells from PBMCs. These receptor sequences come from a human donor in good health (CMV status not recorded). Some clones in this sample may be carry-over from other donors' samples. Both conserved end residues are part of each CDR3. D genes are given only for firm matches. Some rows have no size entry. The others give once, few or many, or a class for an expanded clone.

v_call,j_call,d_call,clone_size,cdr3_aa,cdr3_nt
TRBV7-9,TRBJ2-1,TRBD1,few,CASSPGQGVLYKDEQFF,TGTGCCAGCAGCCCGGGACAGGGGGTACTCTACAAGGATGAGCAGTTCTTC
TRBV20-1,TRBJ1-1,TRBD1,-,CSARYRGTGSFSMNTEAFF,TGCAGTGCTAGATATCGGGGGACAGGGTCCTTCTCCATGAACACTGAAGCTTTCTTT
TRBV12-3/TRBV12-4,TRBJ2-7,-,few,CASSPLGSHEQYF,TGTGCCAGCAGTCCCCTTGGAAGTCACGAGCAGTACTTC
TRBV27,TRBJ2-3,TRBD2,few,CASRTSGGNTQYF,TGTGCCAGCAGAACTAGCGGGGGAAATACGCAGTATTTT
TRBV20-1,TRBJ2-7,-,-,CSAPTRDIPYEQYF,TGCAGTGCCCCAACCCGGGACATCCCCTACGAGCAGTACTTC
TRBV2,TRBJ2-3,-,once,CASSATEEEGYDFSNQPQYF,TGTGCCAGCAGTGCAACCGAGGAGGAGGGTTATGATTTTAGCAATCAGCCCCAGTATTTT
TRBV28,TRBJ2-3,-,-,CASSLGGASTDTQYF,TGTGCCAGCAGTTTGGGCGGAGCTAGCACAGATACGCAGTATTTT
TRBV6-6,TRBJ1-4,-,-,CASRQIDLNEKLFF,TGTGCCAGCAGACAGATCGACCTTAATGAAAAACTGTTTTTT
TRBV6-5,TRBJ2-2,-,-,CATSGGELSSGELFF,TGTGCCACCTCCGGCGGGGAGTTGTCATCCGGGGAGCTGTTTTTT
TRBV10-3,TRBJ1-5,-,-,CASVGDSNQPQHF,TGTGCCTCCGTGGGGGATAGCAATCAGCCCCAGCATTTT
TRBV7-2,TRBJ2-3,TRBD2,-,CASMRGVTDTQYF,TGTGCCAGCATGCGGGGGGTCACAGATACGCAGTATTTT
TRBV7-2,TRBJ1-5,-,-,CASGPLPGNQPQHF,TGTGCCAGCGGACCCTTGCCCGGCAATCAGCCCCAGCATTTT
TRBV7-9,TRBJ2-2,-,-,CASSFWRNTGELFF,TGTGCCAGCAGCTTTTGGCGAAACACCGGGGAGCTGTTTTTT
TRBV12-3/TRBV12-4,TRBJ2-1,TRBD2,-,CASSTSGGPRVGQFF,TGTGCCAGCAGTACTAGCGGGGGGCCTCGCGTCGGGCAGTTCTTC
TRBV7-2,TRBJ2-3,-,many,CASSLLRDSFTDTQYF,TGTGCCAGCAGCCTCCTTCGGGACTCCTTCACAGATACGCAGTATTTT
TRBV7-2,TRBJ2-5,-,few,CASSLRTGVRETQYF,TGTGCCAGCAGCTTGCGTACAGGTGTAAGAGAGACCCAGTACTTC
TRBV7-9,TRBJ2-7,-,few,CASSLWGSGSYEQYF,TGTGCCAGCAGCTTATGGGGGTCAGGATCCTACGAGCAGTACTTC
TRBV7-8,TRBJ1-3,TRBD1,few,CASSPPGTGGNTIYF,TGTGCCAGCAGTCCGCCCGGGACAGGGGGAAACACCATATATTTT
TRBV6-2/TRBV6-3,TRBJ2-1,-,-,CASSYRSSWEQFF,TGTGCCAGCAGTTACAGGTCCAGTTGGGAGCAGTTCTTC
TRBV5-1,TRBJ1-2,-,few,CASSPKRDIGGANYGYTF,TGCGCCAGCAGCCCTAAACGGGACATTGGAGGGGCTAACTATGGCTACACCTTC
TRBV12-5,TRBJ1-1,-,few,CASAWTREAFF,TGTGCTAGTGCTTGGACCCGTGAAGCTTTCTTT
TRBV28,TRBJ2-2,-,-,CASSFDGTGGELFF,TGTGCCAGCAGTTTCGACGGAACGGGCGGGGAGCTGTTTTTT
TRBV7-6,TRBJ2-2,TRBD1,-,CASSGPGQGYTGELFF,TGTGCCAGCAGCGGTCCAGGACAGGGCTATACCGGGGAGCTGTTTTTT
TRBV7-8,TRBJ2-1,-,few,CASSYGNGIYNEQFF,TGTGCCAGCAGCTACGGTAACGGGATTTACAATGAGCAGTTCTTC
TRBV7-9,TRBJ2-5,-,few,CASSSTQNQETQYF,TGTGCCAGCAGCTCGACACAGAATCAGGAGACCCAGTACTTC
TRBV4-1,TRBJ1-5,-,few,CASSQVLVGNQPQHF,TGCGCCAGCAGCCAAGTTCTAGTAGGCAATCAGCCCCAGCATTTT
TRBV29-1,TRBJ2-1,-,-,CSVEHRYNEQFF,TGCAGCGTTGAACATCGATACAATGAGCAGTTCTTC
TRBV7-9,TRBJ2-5,-,-,CASSPPGYETQYF,TGTGCCAGCAGTCCCCCAGGGTACGAGACCCAGTACTTC
TRBV29-1,TRBJ1-2,-,few,CSVVGDYGYTF,TGCAGCGTTGTAGGGGACTATGGCTACACCTTC
TRBV19,TRBJ1-2,-,-,CAIPQGDYGYTF,TGTGCCATTCCCCAGGGTGACTATGGCTACACCTTC
TRBV29-1,TRBJ2-7,-,-,CSVPDGGEQYF,TGCAGCGTTCCGGACGGGGGCGAGCAGTACTTC
TRBV29-1,TRBJ2-2,-,few,CSVGEENTGELFF,TGCAGCGTTGGGGAGGAGAACACCGGGGAGCTGTTTTTT
TRBV12-3/TRBV12-4,TRBJ1-3,-,-,CAAVWSGRNTIYF,TGTGCCGCAGTTTGGTCGGGCAGAAACACCATATATTTT
TRBV14,TRBJ2-2,TRBD1,few,CASSQRDRGDTGELFF,TGTGCCAGCAGCCAGAGGGACAGGGGGGACACCGGGGAGCTGTTTTTT
TRBV6-2/TRBV6-3,TRBJ2-1,TRBD2,few,CASSDRAGGLNEQFF,TGTGCCAGCAGTGACAGAGCGGGGGGGCTTAATGAGCAGTTCTTC
TRBV10-1,TRBJ2-3,-,-,CASSESIADTDTQYF,TGCGCCAGCAGTGAGTCGATAGCGGACACAGATACGCAGTATTTT
TRBV27,TRBJ1-1,TRBD1,few,CASAHRGGTEAFF,TGTGCCAGCGCACACAGGGGCGGAACTGAAGCTTTCTTT
TRBV20-1,TRBJ2-1,TRBD2,-,CSARDGTSGGSSYNEQFF,TGCAGTGCTAGAGATGGGACTAGCGGGGGGAGCTCCTACAATGAGCAGTTCTTC
TRBV7-9,TRBJ1-6,-,-,CASSFGARESPLHF,TGTGCCAGCAGCTTTGGCGCCAGGGAATCACCCCTCCACTTT
TRBV27,TRBJ1-5,-,few,CASGGSVNQPQHF,TGTGCCAGCGGTGGGTCCGTTAATCAGCCCCAGCATTTT